This T cell receptor (beta chain) was sequenced for a study of blood T cell repertoires in COVID-19. Study context: From the United States, Italy and Spain came samples of acute and convalescent COVID-19. T cells, B-cell-depleted T cells, or PBMCs provided the cDNA or gDNA that served as material.

This CDR3 has 15 amino acids. The V segment lost 7 bases and the J segment 7 bases; nucleotides outside the gene matches: 14. From germline, CDR1 is SNHLY and CDR2 FYNNEI. Under the authors' procedure: Estimates of nucleated cell counts were drawn from the amplification of reference gene primers. The protocol was immunoSEQ multiplex PCR, while the TCRdb copy is restricted to in-frame clones and leaves out a portion. Clone size and V and J calls were adopted from that table, with D and trimming inferred from the DNA. The sample contains hundreds of thousands of clones, about 80% of which appear only once.

The sequence was collected from a man aged 80 or over with acute or convalescent COVID-19. The J gene is TRBJ2-7, the V gene TRBV2; TRBD2 matches 9 bases. Sample: peripheral blood. CDR3 DNA: TGTGCCAGCACGTTTATAGCGGGGGCCGGAGGGGAGCAGTACTTC. Translation: CASTFIAGAGGEQYF. Full variable domain (missing parts from reference TRBV2 and TRBJ2-7): EPEVTQTPSHQVTQMGQEVILRCVPISNHLYFYWYRQILGQKVEFLVSFYNNEISEKSEIFDDQFSVERPDGSNFTLKIRSTKLEDSAMYFCASTFIAGAGGEQYFGPGTRLTVT.